The text below deals with one T cell receptor (beta chain). The data belong to a study of monozygotic twins with inflammatory bowel disease. The CDR3 length is 11 residues. Germline V gene lookup returns CDR1 SQVTM and CDR2 ANQGSEA. TCRdb re-called the 5' RACE reads; every CDR3 protein appears as one record, without DNA. The listing records hundreds of thousands of distinct CDR3 sequences. This clonotype originated in a human donor with ulcerative colitis or Crohn's disease, or a healthy co-twin of an affected twin (not recorded which). The V call is TRBV29-1, the J call TRBJ2-1. Specimen: blood. The CDR3 region is CSVRRGNEQFF.